This entry is about one T cell receptor (beta chain). Antigen specificity is unknown. The donors were all Caucasian adults (living in Nashville, Tennessee). CD8 memory merged CD45RO+ cells and CCR7-negative CD45RA+ TemRA cells into one population. This specimen belongs to a study of shared clonotypes between healthy human individuals. Whole-study findings and limits: Tissue TCR repertoires likely differ from these blood-only repertoires.

Per germline, CDR1 SGHAT and CDR2 FQNNGV. V was clipped by 0 bases and J by 3 bases, with 9 bases between them. The CDR3 is 14 amino acids. Replicate PCRs for sorted subsets used roughly 200 ng DNA; this equaled tens of thousands of T cell genomes. The data were produced by immunoSEQ multiplex PCR, yet TCRdb's version contains in-frame clones alone and is incomplete. The sample has just over 95,000 clones, under 80% seen once. The sample consisted of memory CD8+ T cells sorted from blood. Subset denoted: CD45RO+ cells pooled with CCR7-negative TemRA cells. The chain is built from TRBV11-2 and TRBJ2-7; D perhaps matches TRBD2 (6 bases). This clonotype originated in a man in his thirties or forties in good health. The CDR3 sequence is CASSLELAHYEQYF. The CDR3 region has the DNA TGTGCCAGCAGCTTAGAACTAGCCCACTACGAGCAGTACTTC. The full variable domain, with the rest looked up from reference TRBV11-2 and TRBJ2-7, is EAGVAQSPRYKIIEKRQSVAFWCNPISGHATLYWYQQILGQGPKLLIQFQNNGVVDDSQLPKDRFSAERLKGVDSTLKIQPAKLEDSAVYLCASSLELAHYEQYFGPGTRLTVT.